Reported below is one T cell receptor beta chain. Antigen unknown. An end of the junction differs from the germline gene, which may be a read error. The sample belongs to a study of metastatic and nonmetastatic thyroid tumors. Study conclusions and caveats: Malignant thyroid tumors reportedly had TCR beta diversity that was significantly higher than in benign nodules, in blood and tumor.

Each patient went into thyroid surgery without having received any treatment. In the authors' methods: Building a distant-metastasis classifier for papillary thyroid cancer drew on CDR3 differences across clinicopathological groups. Through MiXCR, TCRdb re-clonotyped the PCR reads. TCRdb's processing, not the study's, gives the V and J calls here. The table lists 25,000 to 30,000 clones, over 20% of them singletons. The receptor comes from a female donor with papillary thyroid cancer or a benign thyroid nodule (not recorded which). Some clones in this sample may be carry-over from other donors' samples. The sample consisted of blood.

The CDR3 nucleotides read TGTGCCAGCACTTCAACAGGGGAGGGAGAGAACCAGTACTTC. It yields the protein CASTSTGEGENQYF. The chain is built from TRBV6-1 and TRBJ2-5, with D perhaps being TRBD1 or TRBD2 (7 bases each). Germline-derived CDR1 and CDR2 are MNHNS and SASEGT. This CDR3 is built from 14 residues.